This T cell receptor (beta chain) emerged from a study of shared clonotypes between healthy human individuals. Germline CDR1 is MDHEN and CDR2 is SYDVKM. Trimming cost V 2 bases and J 0 bases; bases outside gene matches: 16. The CDR3 has 20 amino acids. The data were produced by immunoSEQ multiplex PCR, yet TCRdb's version contains in-frame clones alone and is incomplete. In the table there are roughly 400,000 clones, about 96% of which are singletons. Sequenced: memory CD8+ T cells sorted from blood. As to subset: CD45RO+ cells pooled with CCR7-negative TemRA cells. This sequence joins TRBV28 and TRBJ2-4; TRBD2 matches 7 bases. This receptor was identified in a man aged 25 to 40 in good health. The DNA of the CDR3 is TGTGCCAGCAGTTTAATTAGATCTCCGGGACTAAAGGTAGCCAAAAACATTCAGTACTTC. Its protein product is CASSLIRSPGLKVAKNIQYF.